This T cell receptor (beta chain) is from a study of shared clonotypes between healthy human individuals. Study-wide results and caveats: Donor scarcity curtailed the genetic and exposure-history diversity represented herein.

The CDR3 is 18 amino acids. The germline CDR1 and CDR2 sequences are MGHRA and YSYEKL. Trimming cost V 0 bases and J 1 base, with 17 bases left between them. A CD45RA+ naive subset and a CD45RA-negative memory subset were split from CD4+ cells. Deep-level settings were used for running the assay. The protocol was immunoSEQ multiplex PCR, while the TCRdb copy is restricted to in-frame clones and leaves out a portion. The top ten hold 0.52% of the sample, which has over a million clones, more than 75% seen once. Regarding this clone: Its antigen is undetermined.

The clonotype originates from a man aged 18-30 years in good health. Some clones in this sample may be carry-over from other donors' samples. V usage is TRBV4-1 and J usage is TRBJ2-3, with D possibly called TRBD1 or TRBD2 (7 bases each). Sequencing was performed on memory CD4+ T cells from PBMCs. Subset specified: CD45RA-negative fraction. The CDR3 sequence: CASSQDPGGAEGTDTQYF. The CDR3 bases are TGCGCCAGCAGCCAAGATCCAGGGGGGGCGGAGGGCACAGATACGCAGTATTTT.